Each of the 4 T cell receptor beta chains below was sequenced from the same sample in a study of T cell changes during pregnancy in multiple sclerosis. Sequencing was performed with immunoSEQ multiplex PCR; in TCRdb, only in-frame clones are kept and a portion is missing. The data show 50,000 to 55,000 clones, about 93% seen once. The sample was CD4+ T cells from peripheral blood mononuclear cells, taken after pregnancy. Receptors originate from a female donor with multiple sclerosis, enrolled in a pregnancy study.

The chain carries TRBV19 and TRBJ2-2, with D unclear. Trimming removed 3 bases at V and 1 base at J, with 6 bases between. Germline assignment: CDR1 LNHDA and CDR2 SQIVND (reference sequence). The CDR3 spans 14 residues. The CDR3 DNA reads as TGTGCCAGTAGTATGAGGTGGAACACCGGGGAGCTGTTTTTT. Translation gives CASSMRWNTGELFF.

The J gene is TRBJ1-3, the V gene TRBV19; 7 nucleotides agree with TRBD1. Germline V gene data show CDR1 as LNHDA and CDR2 as SQIVND (reference sequence). After removal of 5 bases from V and 3 bases from J, the junction contained 13 bases not matched to a gene. This CDR3 is built from 17 residues. For the CDR3, the DNA is TGTGCCAGTAGTCTTCTCTCTACAGGGGTTGGTGGAAACACCATATATTTT. Translated: CASSLLSTGVGGNTIYF. Combining the CDR3 with reference TRBV19 and TRBJ1-3 gives the whole variable domain DGGITQSPKYLFRKEGQNVTLSCEQNLNHDAMYWYRQDPGQGLRLIYYSQIVNDFQKGDIAEGYSVSREKKESFPLTVTSAQKNPTAFYLCASSLLSTGVGGNTIYFGEGSWLTVV.

The chain recombines TRBV5-1 with TRBJ2-1, with D tentatively TRBD2 (5 bases). The CDR3 is made up of 14 amino acids. The germline CDR1 and CDR2 sequences are SGHRS and YFSETQ. V gave up 1 base and J gave up 2 bases, with 7 bases separating them. The CDR3 DNA reads TGCGCCAGCAGCTTGCTACTAGCCTACAATGAGCAGTTCTTC. Residues: CASSLLLAYNEQFF.

The chain uses TRBV6-5 and TRBJ1-1, with a possible D match to TRBD1 (6 bases). V lost 6 bases and J lost 1, with 12 bases in between. This CDR3 comprises 14 residues. Germline V CDR1 and CDR2: MNHEY, SVGAGI. The chain's CDR3 is CASSLGGQNTEAFF. CDR3 in DNA: TGTGCCAGCAGCCTGGGGGGGCAGAACACTGAAGCTTTCTTT.